This passage covers 14 T cell receptor beta chains from one sample sequenced in a study of radiation and T cells in renal cell carcinoma. Time point defined: blood 4 weeks post-SBRT, at nephrectomy. As to treatment: 15 Gy SBRT to primary tumor, nephrectomy 4 weeks later. Some clones are missing from TCRdb's copy, which holds only in-frame ones; the method was immunoSEQ multiplex PCR. This repertoire shows roughly 61,000 clones, around 80% found once; its top ten account for about 6.8%. The specimen was blood, collected from a patient whose treatment included radiotherapy and nephrectomy. Receptor source: a man between 60 and 70 years old with renal cell carcinoma.

The rearrangement links TRBV30 to TRBJ2-6; D is uncertain. Deletions cut 0 bases from V and 0 bases from J, with 12 bases between. Germline V gene sequence: CDR1 GTSNPN, CDR2 SVGIG (reference sequence). The length of the CDR3 is 17 residues. The CDR3 is CAWSVYLTASGANVLTF. Here the CDR3 DNA reads TGTGCCTGGAGTGTATACCTGACCGCCTCTGGGGCCAACGTCCTGACTTTC. Supplemented by reference TRBV30 and TRBJ2-6, the full variable domain reads SQTIHQWPATLVQPVGSPLSLECTVEGTSNPNLYWYRQAAGRGLQLLFYSVGIGQISSEVPQNLSASRPQDRQFILSSKKLLLSDSGFYLCAWSVYLTASGANVLTFGAGSRLTVL.

The chain uses TRBV19 and TRBJ1-2; D possibly corresponds to TRBD1 (5 bases). The V end was cut by 0 bases, the J end by 8 bases, with 16 bases between. Germline CDR1 and CDR2: LNHDA and SQIVND (reference sequence). The length of the CDR3 is 15 residues. CDR3 sequence (DNA): TGTGCCAGTAGTATAGACTTCCCACAGAGGGGCGGCTACACCTTC. This codes for CASSIDFPQRGGYTF.

The chain uses TRBV5-1 and TRBJ2-5; TRBD1 matches at 8 bases. CDR1 is SGHRS and CDR2 is YFSETQ in the germline V gene. CDR3 length: 15 amino acids. The J segment lost 5 bases and the V segment lost 4 bases, leaving 10 bases of the junction unmatched. The CDR3, as DNA: TGCGCCAGCAGCCTCGAGACAGGGGCCACGGAGACCCAGTACTTC. Translation gives CASSLETGATETQYF.

The CDR3, as DNA: TGCAGCGCATTTGACAGGACCTTATATGGCTACACCTTC. Amino acids: CSAFDRTLYGYTF. The rearrangement uses TRBV29-1 and TRBJ1-2; weak D call: TRBD1 (6 bases). V lost 7 bases, J lost 5 bases, and 17 bases lay in between. The CDR3 is 13 amino acids. CDR1 is SQVTM and CDR2 is ANQGSEA in the germline V gene.

With regard to this clone: Mismatch with germline at one junction end may stem from a read error. The chain joins TRBV11-1 to TRBJ2-1; TRBD2 agrees at 9 bases. Germline V gives CDR1 SGHAT, CDR2 FQDESV (reference sequence). The CDR3 extends over 14 amino acids. CDR3 protein: CASSVAGVYNEQFF. In nucleotides, the CDR3 is TGTGCCAGCAGCGTAGCGGGAGTCTACAATGAGCAGTTCTTC.

The gene calls are TRBV2 and TRBJ2-7, with TRBD2 matching 14 bases. This CDR3 region has 15 residues. J gave up 8 bases and V 2 bases, and 5 bases lay outside the gene matches. The germline V gene has CDR1 SNHLY and CDR2 FYNNEI. The CDR3 bases are TGTGCCAGCAGTGAAACGACTAGCGGGGGGGCGCAGCAGTACTTC. Translation gives CASSETTSGGAQQYF.

The V gene is TRBV5-8, the J gene TRBJ1-5, with D hard to call. This CDR3 contains 15 residues. From germline, CDR1 is SGHTS and CDR2 YDEGEE. V was trimmed by 4 bases and J by 2 bases, leaving 13 bases between them. This CDR3 is CASSQDYGGNQPQHF. CDR3 in DNA: TGTGCCAGCAGCCAGGACTACGGAGGCAATCAGCCCCAGCATTTT.

This rearrangement joins TRBV2 to TRBJ2-7, with 7 nucleotides matching TRBD2. This CDR3 has 15 amino acids. J lost 2 bases, V lost 3 bases, and 7 bases had no gene match. From germline, CDR1 is SNHLY and CDR2 FYNNEI. The CDR3 nucleotides are TGTGCCAGCAGTGATGGGCTAGCGGACCCCTACGAGCAGTACGTC. This sequence encodes CASSDGLADPYEQYV.

The V gene is TRBV7-2, the J gene TRBJ1-4, with 8 bases aligning to TRBD1. V gave up 3 bases and J gave up 8 bases; unmatched junction bases: 11. The CDR3 has 16 residues. Germline CDR1 SGHTA, CDR2 FQGNSA. The CDR3 DNA follows: TGTGCCAGCAGCTTCCAACAGGGGGAGTCGGAGGAAAAACTGTTTTTT. The encoded protein is CASSFQQGESEEKLFF.

This clone was seen a few times. The chain joins TRBV11-3 to TRBJ2-1; 8 positions match TRBD1. This CDR3 comprises 15 residues. Germline lookup yields CDR1 SGHNT and CDR2 YENEEA. V lost 5 bases and J lost 5; bases outside the gene matches: 8. The CDR3 sequence: CASSPQGQVDNEQFF. DNA of the CDR3: TGTGCCAGCAGCCCACAGGGACAGGTGGACAATGAGCAGTTCTTC.

On this clone: In the same sample, other DNA sequences code for this CDR3. This chain's CDR3 is CASSQGLSGNTIYF. Here the CDR3 DNA reads TGTGCCAGCTCACAGGGCCTCTCTGGAAACACCATATATTTT. This chain joins TRBV18 and TRBJ1-3; D gene ambiguous. V lost 4 bases, J lost 0 bases, and 7 bases lay in between. This CDR3 region has 14 residues. Germline V gene lookup returns CDR1 KGHSH and CDR2 LQKENI.

The V gene is TRBV10-1, the J gene TRBJ1-1, with unresolved D. Germline CDR1 WNHNN, CDR2 SYGVQD (reference sequence). Trimming shortened V by 4 bases and J by 4 bases, and 10 bases separated the two germline ends. The CDR3 spans 13 residues. This CDR3 is CASSAGMATEAFF. CDR3 DNA sequence: TGCGCCAGCAGTGCCGGGATGGCCACTGAAGCTTTCTTT.

The rearrangement uses TRBV4-3 and TRBJ2-7, with TRBD1 matching 9 bases. The CDR3 length is 16 residues. Trimming took 0 bases from V and 3 from J; bases not matched to a gene: 6. Germline-derived CDR1 and CDR2 are LGHNA and YSLEER. CDR3 loop: CASSQDLGQGVYEQYF. DNA of the CDR3: TGCGCCAGCAGCCAAGATCTGGGACAGGGCGTCTACGAGCAGTACTTC.

This sequence joins TRBV6-4 and TRBJ2-1; no clear D. Germline V gives CDR1 MRHNA, CDR2 SNTAGT. CDR3 size: 15 residues. Trimming took off 8 bases at V and 4 bases at J, with 18 bases between the two ends. The CDR3 loop is CASATAAGEYNEQFF. DNA for the CDR3: TGTGCCAGCGCCACGGCGGCAGGAGAGTACAATGAGCAGTTCTTC.